The 18 T cell receptor beta chains given below trace back to one sample, sequenced in a study of PD-1 blockade in mismatch repair-deficient tumors. TCRdb keeps only in-frame clones here, not all; method: immunoSEQ multiplex PCR. This sample has 49,000 or so clones, with over 75% found just once. This specimen was peripheral blood, taken about 4.5 months after starting pembrolizumab. The receptors stem from an adult with mismatch repair-deficient cancer.

The chain combines TRBV6-4 with TRBJ2-1; 9 bases map to TRBD2. This CDR3 contains 15 residues. Germline V gene data show CDR1 as MRHNA and CDR2 as SNTAGT. The V segment lost 2 bases and the J segment 7 bases; nucleotides outside the gene matches: 6. CDR3 loop: CASSDPGLAGNEQFF. The CDR3 DNA follows: TGTGCCAGCAGTGACCCGGGACTAGCCGGGAATGAGCAGTTCTTC.

The chain couples TRBV5-8 to TRBJ2-7; no clear D. Trimming took 0 bases from V and 13 from J, leaving 8 bases between them. The CDR3 covers 10 residues. The V gene's germline CDR1 is SGHTS and CDR2 YDEGEE. Here the CDR3 reads CASSLGSIYF. CDR3 bases: TGTGCCAGCAGCTTGGGCAGCATCTACTTC.

The chain joins TRBV5-8 to TRBJ2-7; 7 bases match TRBD1. With 4 bases clipped from V and 6 bases from J, the junction kept 10 bases outside the gene matches. The CDR3 loop spans 14 amino acids. Germline V gene data show CDR1 as SGHTS and CDR2 as YDEGEE. The chain's CDR3 is CASSPGQTLSEQYF. CDR3 in DNA: TGTGCCAGCAGCCCGGGACAGACCTTAAGCGAGCAGTACTTC.

This clone was picked up one time. This rearrangement joins TRBV7-9 to TRBJ2-7; 12 positions agree with TRBD2. The CDR3 runs to 16 residues. Germline CDR1 reads SEHNR; CDR2 reads FQNEAQ (reference sequence). J gave up 3 bases and V 3 bases, and 6 bases lay outside the gene matches. The CDR3 loop is CASSFTLAGGDYEQYF. The CDR3, as DNA: TGTGCCAGCAGCTTCACCCTAGCGGGAGGGGACTACGAGCAGTACTTC.

CDR3 in DNA: TGTGCCAGCAGTTACCGGGTGAACTACGAGCAGTACTTC. Translating gives CASSYRVNYEQYF. The genes are TRBV27 and TRBJ2-7; no clear D gene. From germline, CDR1 is MNHEY and CDR2 SMNVEV (reference sequence). There are 13 residues in the CDR3. V was cut by 4 bases and J by 3 bases, with 10 bases left in between.

This clone was seen once. V usage is TRBV18 and J usage is TRBJ2-6, with a possible D match to TRBD1 (6 bases). CDR3 size: 15 residues. Germline-derived CDR1 and CDR2 are KGHSH and LQKENI. Trimming stripped 0 bases from V and 4 bases from J, with 7 bases between. CDR3 region: CASSPPGTGANVLTF. Here the CDR3 DNA reads TGTGCCAGCTCACCACCCGGGACAGGGGCCAACGTCCTGACTTTC. Filled out from reference TRBV18 and TRBJ2-6, the complete variable domain reads NAGVMQNPRHLVRRRGQEARLRCSPMKGHSHVYWYRQLPEEGLKFMVYLQKENIIDESGMPKERFSAEFPKEGPSILRIQQVVRGDSAAYFCASSPPGTGANVLTFGAGSRLTVL.

V usage is TRBV5-1 and J usage is TRBJ2-1, with TRBD2 matching 7 bases. The junction had 13 bases not matched to a gene; V was cut back by 0 bases and J by 10 bases. This CDR3 contains 16 residues. CDR1 is SGHRS and CDR2 is YFSETQ in the germline V gene. CDR3 residues: CASSLELGRASVEQFF. CDR3 nucleotide sequence: TGCGCCAGCAGCTTGGAACTGGGGAGGGCCTCCGTCGAGCAGTTCTTC.

This clone was seen once. This sequence joins TRBV5-8 and TRBJ2-3; 7 positions match TRBD1. This CDR3 has 17 amino acids. V lost 4 bases and J lost 0; bases outside the gene matches: 11. Germline assignment: CDR1 SGHTS and CDR2 YDEGEE. The CDR3 spells CASSTGTVHSSTDTQYF. The CDR3 region has the DNA TGTGCCAGCAGCACCGGGACAGTCCACTCTAGCACAGATACGCAGTATTTT.

This clone was recorded once. The chain carries TRBV6-5 and TRBJ2-7; D not certain. CDR3 length: 13 residues. CDR1 is MNHEY and CDR2 is SVGAGI in the germline V gene. The V end was cut by 4 bases, the J end by 2 bases, with 9 bases between. CDR3 nucleotide sequence: TGTGCCAGCAGTTTTTCGTATACCTACGAGCAGTACTTC. Translated: CASSFSYTYEQYF.

Only one count was recorded for this clone. V and J are TRBV27 and TRBJ1-2; 8 bases match TRBD1. The germline gives CDR1 MNHEY, CDR2 SMNVEV (reference sequence). This CDR3 has 13 residues. The junction had 2 bases not matched to a gene; V was cut back by 6 bases and J by 2 bases. CDR3: CASRRTGNYGYTF. The CDR3, as DNA: TGTGCCAGCAGAAGGACAGGGAACTATGGCTACACCTTC.

The CDR3 protein is CASSLEVLGGSQFF. Here the CDR3 DNA reads TGCGCCAGCAGCTTGGAGGTTCTGGGGGGTTCGCAGTTCTTC. The V gene is TRBV5-1, the J gene TRBJ2-1; D is perhaps TRBD2 (6 bases). Trimming shortened V by 0 bases and J by 12 bases, and 16 bases separated the two germline ends. Germline V gives CDR1 SGHRS, CDR2 YFSETQ. This CDR3 has 14 residues. The full variable domain, with the rest looked up from reference TRBV5-1 and TRBJ2-1, is KAGVTQTPRYLIKTRGQQVTLSCSPISGHRSVSWYQQTPGQGLQFLFEYFSETQRNKGNFPGRFSGRQFSNSRSEMNVSTLELGDSALYLCASSLEVLGGSQFFGPGTRLTVL.

CDR3 in DNA: TGTGCCAGCAGCATCAGGGGAGTAGCGGGGAGCACAGATACGCAGTATTTT. It yields the protein CASSIRGVAGSTDTQYF. The chain uses TRBV11-1 and TRBJ2-3; TRBD2 agrees at 8 bases. V dropped 5 bases and J dropped 0; count of bases not matched to a gene: 10. Germline CDR1 reads SGHAT; CDR2 reads FQDESV (reference sequence). The CDR3 length is 17 residues.

The V gene is TRBV28, the J gene TRBJ1-3; no firm D call. This CDR3 is built from 14 residues. V lost 6 bases and J 0 bases, leaving 9 bases between the germline ends. The germline gives CDR1 MDHEN, CDR2 SYDVKM. The DNA for the CDR3 is TGTGCCAGCAGCGCGGCACTCTCTGGAAACACCATATATTTT. Translating it yields CASSAALSGNTIYF.

This chain joins TRBV12-5 and TRBJ1-3; no firm D call. The CDR3 totals 15 residues. The germline V gene encodes CDR1 LGHNT and CDR2 FRNRAP. Deletions cut 0 bases from V and 2 bases from J, with 8 bases between. CDR3 sequence: CASGLVQGTGNTIYF. The CDR3 DNA reads as TGTGCTAGTGGTTTGGTTCAAGGGACTGGAAACACCATATATTTT.

The J gene is TRBJ2-1, the V gene TRBV11-3; 9 bases agree with TRBD2. The CDR3 has 18 amino acids. The J segment lost 2 bases and the V segment lost 1 base, leaving 9 bases of the junction unmatched. From germline, CDR1 is SGHNT and CDR2 YENEEA. CDR3 region: CASSLGGLARNTYNEQFF. CDR3 sequence (DNA): TGTGCCAGCAGCTTAGGCGGACTAGCGCGAAATACCTACAATGAGCAGTTCTTC.

This clone showed up just a few times. The V and J genes are TRBV10-3 and TRBJ2-7; D possibly matches TRBD1 or TRBD2 (5 bases each). The CDR3 consists of 13 residues. Germline V gives CDR1 ENHRY, CDR2 SYGVKD. V dropped 2 bases and J dropped 3 bases, with 8 bases sitting between them. CDR3 DNA sequence: TGTGCCATCAGTGAGGGGGCGGGCTACGAGCAGTACTTC. Protein product: CAISEGAGYEQYF.

The chain joins TRBV13 to TRBJ2-5, with D perhaps TRBD1 or TRBD2 (5 bases each). The germline V gene has CDR1 PRHDT and CDR2 FYEKMQ (reference sequence). The CDR3 has 13 amino acids. Trimming removed 4 bases from V and 4 bases from J, with 10 bases in between. CDR3 coding DNA: TGTGCCAGCAGCTCCGGGACGCCAGAGACCCAGTACTTC. It encodes CASSSGTPETQYF.

This clone was observed a handful of times. The rearrangement joins TRBV5-5 to TRBJ2-7, with D uncertain. The CDR3 extends over 15 amino acids. Germline values: CDR1 SGHKS, CDR2 YYEKEE (reference sequence). V shed 5 bases and J shed 3 bases, with 18 bases lying between them. The CDR3 loop is CASRASYSPNYEQYF. The CDR3 nucleotides are TGTGCCAGCAGAGCTTCCTATTCGCCTAACTACGAGCAGTACTTC.